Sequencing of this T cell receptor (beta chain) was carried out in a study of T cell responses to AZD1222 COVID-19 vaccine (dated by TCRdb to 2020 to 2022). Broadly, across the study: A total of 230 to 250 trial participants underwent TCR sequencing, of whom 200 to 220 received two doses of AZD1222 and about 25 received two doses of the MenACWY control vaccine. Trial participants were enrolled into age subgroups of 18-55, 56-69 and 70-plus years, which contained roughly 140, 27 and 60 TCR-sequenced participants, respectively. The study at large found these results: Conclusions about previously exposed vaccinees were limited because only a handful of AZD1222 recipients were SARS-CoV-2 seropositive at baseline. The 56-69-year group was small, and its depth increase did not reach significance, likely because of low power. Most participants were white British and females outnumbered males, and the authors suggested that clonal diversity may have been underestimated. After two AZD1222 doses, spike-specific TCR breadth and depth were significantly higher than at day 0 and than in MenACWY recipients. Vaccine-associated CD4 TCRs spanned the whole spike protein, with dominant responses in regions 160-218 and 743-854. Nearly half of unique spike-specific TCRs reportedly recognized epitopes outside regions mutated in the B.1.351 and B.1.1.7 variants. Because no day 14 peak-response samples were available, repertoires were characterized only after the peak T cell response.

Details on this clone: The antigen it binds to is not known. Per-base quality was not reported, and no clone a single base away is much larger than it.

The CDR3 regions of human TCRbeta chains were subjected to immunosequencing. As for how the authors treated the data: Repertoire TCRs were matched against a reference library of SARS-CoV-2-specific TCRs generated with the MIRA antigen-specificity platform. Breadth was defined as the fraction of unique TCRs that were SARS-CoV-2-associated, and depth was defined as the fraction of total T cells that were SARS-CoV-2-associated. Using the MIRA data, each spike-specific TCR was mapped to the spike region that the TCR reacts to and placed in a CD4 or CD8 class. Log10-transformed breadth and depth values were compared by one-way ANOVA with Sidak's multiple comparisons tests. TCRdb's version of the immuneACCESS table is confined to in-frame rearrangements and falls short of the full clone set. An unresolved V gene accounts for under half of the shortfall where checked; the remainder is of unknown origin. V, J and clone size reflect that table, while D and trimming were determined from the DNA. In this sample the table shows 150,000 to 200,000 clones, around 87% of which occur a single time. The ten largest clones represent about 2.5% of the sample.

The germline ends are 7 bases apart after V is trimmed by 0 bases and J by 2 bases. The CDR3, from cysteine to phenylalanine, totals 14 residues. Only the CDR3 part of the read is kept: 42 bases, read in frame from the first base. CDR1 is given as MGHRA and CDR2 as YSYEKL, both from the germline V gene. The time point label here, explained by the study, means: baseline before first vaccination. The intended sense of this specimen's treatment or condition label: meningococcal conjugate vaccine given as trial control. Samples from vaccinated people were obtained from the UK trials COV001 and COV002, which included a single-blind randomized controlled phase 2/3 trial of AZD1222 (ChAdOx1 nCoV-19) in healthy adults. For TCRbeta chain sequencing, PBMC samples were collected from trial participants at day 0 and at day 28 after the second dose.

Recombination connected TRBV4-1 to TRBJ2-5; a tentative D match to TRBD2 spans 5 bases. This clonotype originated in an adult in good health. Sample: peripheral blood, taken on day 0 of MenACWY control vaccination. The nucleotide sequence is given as TGCGCCAGCAGCCAAGAGGGAGTACAAGAGACCCAGTACTTC. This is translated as CASSQEGVQETQYF.